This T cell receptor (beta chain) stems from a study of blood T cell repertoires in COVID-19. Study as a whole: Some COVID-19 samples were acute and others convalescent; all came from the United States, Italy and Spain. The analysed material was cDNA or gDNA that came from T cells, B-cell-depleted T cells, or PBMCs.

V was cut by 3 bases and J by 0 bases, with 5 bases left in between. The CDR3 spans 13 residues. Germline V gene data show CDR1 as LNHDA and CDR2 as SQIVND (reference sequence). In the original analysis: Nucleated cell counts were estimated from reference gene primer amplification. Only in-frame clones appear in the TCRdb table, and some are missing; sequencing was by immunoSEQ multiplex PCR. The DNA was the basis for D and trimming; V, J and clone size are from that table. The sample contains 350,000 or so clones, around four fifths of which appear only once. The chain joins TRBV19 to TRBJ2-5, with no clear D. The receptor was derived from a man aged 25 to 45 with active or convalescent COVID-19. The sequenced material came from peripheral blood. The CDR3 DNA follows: TGTGCCAGTAGTATTACGGACCAAGAGACCCAGTACTTC. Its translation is CASSITDQETQYF.